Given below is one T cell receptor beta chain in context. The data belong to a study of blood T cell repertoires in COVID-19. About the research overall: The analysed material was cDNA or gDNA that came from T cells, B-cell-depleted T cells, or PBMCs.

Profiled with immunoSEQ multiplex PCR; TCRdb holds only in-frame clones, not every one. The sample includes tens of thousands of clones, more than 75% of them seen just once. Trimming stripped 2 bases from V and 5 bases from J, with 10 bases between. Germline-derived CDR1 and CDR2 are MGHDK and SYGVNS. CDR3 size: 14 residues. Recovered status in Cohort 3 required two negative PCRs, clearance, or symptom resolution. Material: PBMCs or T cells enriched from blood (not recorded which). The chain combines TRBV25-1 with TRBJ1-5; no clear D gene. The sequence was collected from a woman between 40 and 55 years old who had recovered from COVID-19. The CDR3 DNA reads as TGTGCCAGCAGTGAAGTGGGCAGTTATCAGCCCCAGCATTTT. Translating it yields CASSEVGSYQPQHF. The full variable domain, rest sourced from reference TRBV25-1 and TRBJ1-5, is EADIYQTPRYLVIGTGKKITLECSQTMGHDKMYWYQQDPGMELHLIHYSYGVNSTEKGDLSSESTVSRIRTEHFPLTLESARPSHTSQYLCASSEVGSYQPQHFGDGTRLSIL.